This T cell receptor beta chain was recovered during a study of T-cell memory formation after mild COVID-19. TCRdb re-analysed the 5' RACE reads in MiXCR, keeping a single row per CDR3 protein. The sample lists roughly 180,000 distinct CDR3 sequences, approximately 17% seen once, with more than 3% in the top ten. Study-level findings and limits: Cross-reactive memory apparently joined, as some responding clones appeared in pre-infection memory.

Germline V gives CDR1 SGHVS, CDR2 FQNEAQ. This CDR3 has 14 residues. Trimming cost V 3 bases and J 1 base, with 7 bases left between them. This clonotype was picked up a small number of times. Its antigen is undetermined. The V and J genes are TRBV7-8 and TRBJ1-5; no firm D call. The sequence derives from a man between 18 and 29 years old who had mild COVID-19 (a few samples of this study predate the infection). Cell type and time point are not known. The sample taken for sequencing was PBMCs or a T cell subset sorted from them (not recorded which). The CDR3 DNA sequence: TGTGCCAGCAGCTTCGGGCTGAGCAATCAGCCCCAGCATTTT. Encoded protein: CASSFGLSNQPQHF. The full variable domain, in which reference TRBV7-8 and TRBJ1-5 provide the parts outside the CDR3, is GAGVSQSPRYKVAKRGQDVALRCDPISGHVSLFWYQQALGQGPEFLTYFQNEAQLDKSGLPSDRFFAERPEGSVSTLKIQRTQQEDSAVYLCASSFGLSNQPQHFGDGTRLSIL.